This TCR beta chain derives from a study of blood T cell repertoires in COVID-19. In the study overall: The origin of the acute and convalescent COVID-19 samples was the United States, Italy and Spain. In each case, the material was cDNA or gDNA derived from T cells, B-cell-depleted T cells, or PBMCs.

In the original workflow: Reference gene primers were amplified, and this amplification served to estimate nucleated cell counts. Sequencing was performed with immunoSEQ multiplex PCR; in TCRdb, only in-frame clones are kept and a portion is missing. That table is the source of V, J and clone size, and D and trimming were worked out from the DNA. The profile shows some 120,000 clones, approximately 81% of them singletons. During active infection, Seattle patients enrolled and were then monitored through disease. CDR3 length equals 15 residues. Germline CDR1 is MNHNS and CDR2 is SASEGT. V shed 1 base, J shed 4 bases, and the junction held 7 bases outside the gene matches.

Sequences were obtained from peripheral blood. The chain joins TRBV6-1 to TRBJ2-7, with 7 bases that match TRBD1. This sequence was found in a man older than 75 with COVID-19, enrolled during active disease. The CDR3 loop is CASSEGGDRDYEQYF. The CDR3 nucleotides read TGTGCCAGCAGTGAAGGGGGAGACAGGGATTACGAGCAGTACTTC.